The next 15 T cell receptor beta chains were all read from a single sample in a study of blood T cells in healthy people across ages. Using a J-beta primer mix together with a sample-barcoded 5' primer, a second PCR was run for about 7 to 12 cycles. TCRdb reprocessed the 5' RACE reads with MiXCR, giving one entry per CDR3 protein. Here the sample spans around 620,000 distinct CDR3 sequences, approximately 25% being singletons. What was sequenced was blood. These receptors were obtained from a woman aged 70-85 years in good health.

The chain employs TRBV20-1 and TRBJ2-4, with 7 nucleotides matching TRBD1. V shed 3 bases and J 0 bases; nucleotides not matched to a gene: 11. CDR1 DFQATT and CDR2 SNEGSKA come from the germline V gene (reference sequence). This CDR3 is 17 amino acids long. The CDR3 loop reads CSASRHGTALAKNIQYF. In DNA, the CDR3 is TGCAGTGCTAGCCGCCACGGGACAGCATTAGCCAAAAACATTCAGTACTTC.

This clonotype was seen a few times. The chain is built from TRBV7-8 and TRBJ1-6; unclear D gene. This CDR3 region has 16 residues. V lost 0 bases, J lost 7 bases, and 13 bases lay in between. Germline V gene data show CDR1 as SGHVS and CDR2 as FQNEAQ. The CDR3 coding sequence is TGTGCCAGCAGCTTAGCGGCCCGGGCTCCAAATTCACCCCTCCACTTT. This sequence encodes CASSLAARAPNSPLHF.

In this sample, this clonotype turned up a few times. The chain carries TRBV5-5 and TRBJ1-3; no firm D call. The CDR3 runs 15 residues. V lost 1 base and J lost 2, with 10 bases in between. Per the germline V gene, CDR1 is SGHKS and CDR2 is YYEKEE (reference sequence). CDR3 amino acids: CASSLNRATGNTIYF. In DNA, the CDR3 is TGTGCCAGCAGCTTGAATAGGGCTACTGGAAACACCATATATTTT.

V usage is TRBV7-2 and J usage is TRBJ2-5; D possibly corresponds to TRBD2 (5 bases). Germline V gives CDR1 SGHTA, CDR2 FQGNSA. The CDR3 sequence is 14 residues long. The V end lost 4 bases, the J end lost 5 bases, and 14 bases lay between the germline ends. Here the CDR3 reads CASSSTARGETQYF. CDR3 nucleotide sequence: TGTGCCAGCAGCTCGACGGCGCGCGGGGAGACCCAGTACTTC. Combining the CDR3 with reference TRBV7-2 and TRBJ2-5 gives the whole variable domain GAGVSQSPSNKVTEKGKDVELRCDPISGHTALYWYRQSLGQGLEFLIYFQGNSAPDKSGLPSDRFSAERTGGSVSTLTIQRTQQEDSAVYLCASSSTARGETQYFGPGTRLLVL.

The gene calls are TRBV6-1 and TRBJ1-1, with TRBD1 matching 7 bases. Unmatched junction bases numbered 6, after V lost 7 bases and J lost 4 bases. The germline V gene encodes CDR1 MNHNS and CDR2 SASEGT. This CDR3 is built from 13 residues. CDR3 protein: CASTPTGFTEAFF. The CDR3 DNA is TGTGCCAGCACTCCGACAGGGTTCACTGAAGCTTTCTTT.

This chain joins TRBV10-3 and TRBJ2-7; maybe TRBD2 (7 bases). Trimming pared 9 bases from V and 1 base from J, leaving 16 bases between. Looked up from germline, CDR1 is ENHRY and CDR2 is SYGVKD. The CDR3 is made up of 14 amino acids. The DNA for the CDR3 is TGTGCCATTGGGGGGGGCAGCGGGTCCTACGAGCAGTACTTC. This encodes CAIGGGSGSYEQYF.

This clonotype occurred a few times. The junction does not match germline at one end; this may be a read error. The rearrangement joins TRBV5-1 to TRBJ2-5; D gene unclear. TRBJ2-7 matches the DNA end more closely, so the J call is doubtful. The CDR3 runs 13 residues. In germline, CDR1 is SGHRS, CDR2 YFSETQ. This CDR3 reads CVSSPFGPREQYF. DNA of the CDR3: TGCGTCAGCAGCCCTTTTGGCCCCCGCGAGCAGTACTTC.

The chain combines TRBV10-3 with TRBJ2-5; no reliable D call. Trimming pared 8 bases from V and 3 bases from J, leaving 7 bases between. This CDR3 comprises 11 residues. Germline V gene data show CDR1 as ENHRY and CDR2 as SYGVKD. CDR3 sequence reads: CAIGSKETQYF. CDR3 sequence (DNA): TGTGCCATCGGATCCAAAGAGACCCAGTACTTC.

About this clonotype: Sequence at one end of the junction differs from germline and may be a read error. This rearrangement joins TRBV7-2 to TRBJ1-5, with TRBD1 as a possible D gene (5 bases). The CDR3 consists of 12 residues. Looked up from germline, CDR1 is SGHTA and CDR2 is FQGNSA. In DNA, the CDR3 is TGTGCCATCAGCGAGGGGATCCAGCCCCAGCATTTT. This gives the protein CAISEGIQPQHF.

The chain employs TRBV2 and TRBJ1-4; a possible D gene is TRBD1 (5 bases). Germline CDR1 is SNHLY and CDR2 is FYNNEI. The CDR3 runs to 15 residues. Trimming left V 7 bases short and J 8 bases short, with 20 bases between. The CDR3 sequence: CASNPTGRGSEKLFF. The CDR3 coding sequence is TGTGCCAGCAATCCGACGGGAAGGGGTTCGGAAAAACTGTTTTTT.

This chain links TRBV6-5 with TRBJ1-2, with 9 bases fitting TRBD1. The trim removed 2 bases at V and 4 bases at J, leaving 2 bases unmatched. The CDR3 is 14 amino acids. The V gene's germline CDR1 is MNHEY and CDR2 SVGAGI. The DNA of the CDR3 is TGTGCCAGCAGTTACATGGGACAGGGCTATGGCTACACCTTC. This codes for CASSYMGQGYGYTF.

V gene TRBV7-9 combines with J gene TRBJ1-1; no reliable D call. There are 15 residues in the CDR3. Germline assignment: CDR1 SEHNR and CDR2 FQNEAQ (reference sequence). V was shortened by 1 base and J by 6 bases, with 15 bases between the two germline ends. In DNA form, the CDR3 reads TGTGCCAGCAGCTTAGAAGAGGGAGAAGGGCCTGAAGCTTTCTTT. Residues: CASSLEEGEGPEAFF.

The table lists this clonotype with a few counts. The chain is built from TRBV24-1 and TRBJ2-1; TRBD1 or TRBD2 may be the D gene (5 bases each). Germline loops: CDR1 KGHDR, CDR2 SFDVKD. Between the trimmed V and J ends, which lost 3 bases and 2 bases, there was a span of 19 bases. The CDR3 is made up of 18 amino acids. Written as DNA, the CDR3 is TGTGCCACCAGTGATCCCCGGCCTTCCAGGGAGCCCTACAATGAGCAGTTCTTC. Translating gives CATSDPRPSREPYNEQFF.

V usage is TRBV6-2 or TRBV6-3 and J usage is TRBJ2-3; 9 nucleotides agree with TRBD2. J lost 4 bases, V lost 7 bases, and 9 bases had no gene match. Germline V lookup: CDR1 MNHEY, CDR2 SVGEGT. The CDR3 is 15 amino acids. CDR3 sequence reads: CASTNSGGAADTQYF. Written as DNA, the CDR3 is TGTGCCAGCACCAATAGCGGGGGAGCGGCAGATACGCAGTATTTT.

This clonotype was recorded many times. V and J are TRBV29-1 and TRBJ2-2, with 7 positions matching TRBD1. Germline V gene lookup returns CDR1 SQVTM and CDR2 ANQGSEA. The V and J ends lost 7 bases and 7 bases, in that order; junction bases with no gene match: 12. The CDR3 covers 14 residues. The CDR3, as DNA: TGCAGCGCGCAGGGGGAAAGGTTAGGCGGGGAGCTGTTTTTT. Its protein is CSAQGERLGGELFF.